This T cell receptor beta chain was identified in a study of response to subunit inactivated influenza vaccine. Notes on the study in general: With each seasonal influenza vaccination, the authors suggested, few new T cells are recruited.

TCRdb re-called the RT-PCR reads through MiXCR, storing one row per CDR3 protein. The sample has over 750,000 distinct CDR3 sequences; over 20% are singletons. This clonotype appeared many times. Its antigen remains unknown. The ends lost 1 base at V and 4 bases at J; junction bases unmatched: 9. Per germline, CDR1 MGHRA and CDR2 YSYEKL. This CDR3 has 17 residues. This clonotype originated in a man aged 50 to 59 who received an inactivated influenza vaccine. Sample: PBMCs from blood, taken 4 to 6 days after vaccination. The V gene is TRBV4-1, the J gene TRBJ1-2; TRBD1 matches 10 bases. The CDR3 coding sequence is TGCGCCAGCAGCCAAGTGACAGGGGGCGCGTCTTCCTATGGCTACACCTTC. Amino acid sequence: CASSQVTGGASSYGYTF.